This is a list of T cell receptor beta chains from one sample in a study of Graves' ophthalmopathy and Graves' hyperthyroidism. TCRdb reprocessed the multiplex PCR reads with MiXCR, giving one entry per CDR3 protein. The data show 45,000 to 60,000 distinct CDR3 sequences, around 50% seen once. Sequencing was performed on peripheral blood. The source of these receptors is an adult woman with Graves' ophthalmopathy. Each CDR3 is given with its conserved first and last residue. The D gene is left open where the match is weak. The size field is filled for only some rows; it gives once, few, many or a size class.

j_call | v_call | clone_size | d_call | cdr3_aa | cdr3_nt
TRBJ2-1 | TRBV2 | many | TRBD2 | CASSPQLVLAGGEQFF | TGTGCCAGCAGTCCACAGTTGGTACTAGCGGGAGGTGAGCAGTTCTTC
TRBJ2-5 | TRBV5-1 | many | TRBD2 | CASSLYGTSGVQETQYF | TGCGCCAGCAGCTTATATGGGACTAGCGGAGTACAAGAGACCCAGTACTTC
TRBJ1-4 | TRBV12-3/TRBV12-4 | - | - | CASSFLFNEKLSF | TGTGCCAGCAGTTTTCTCTTTAATGAAAAACTGTCTTTT
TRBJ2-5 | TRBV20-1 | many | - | CSAGGGAGSNEAQYF | TGCAGTGCTGGGGGGGGGGCAGGGTCAAATGAGGCCCAGTACTTC
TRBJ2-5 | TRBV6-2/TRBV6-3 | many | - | CASTVVGGQETQYF | TGTGCCAGCACTGTGGTTGGCGGGCAAGAGACCCAGTACTTC
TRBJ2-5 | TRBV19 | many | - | CASSIGDIYQETQYF | TGTGCCAGTAGTATTGGAGACATTTACCAAGAGACCCAGTACTTC
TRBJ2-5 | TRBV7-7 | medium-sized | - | CASSLASQSIPEETQYF | TGTGCTAGCAGCTTAGCGTCGCAGAGCATACCTGAAGAGACCCAGTACTTC
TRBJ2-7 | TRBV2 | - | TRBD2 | CASSGGTSRGEQYF | TGTGCCAGCAGTGGGGGGACTAGCCGAGGCGAGCAGTACTTC
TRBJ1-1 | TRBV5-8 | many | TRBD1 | CASSPILGQGGAGPEAFF | TGTGCCAGCAGCCCTATTCTGGGACAGGGGGGTGCGGGGCCTGAAGCTTTCTTT
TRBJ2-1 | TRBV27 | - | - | CASSLELPTFNEQFF | TGTGCCAGCAGTTTAGAGCTGCCCACGTTCAATGAGCAGTTCTTC
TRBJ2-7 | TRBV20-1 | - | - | CSARQVGYEQYF | TGCAGTGCCCGACAGGTGGGCTACGAGCAGTACTTC
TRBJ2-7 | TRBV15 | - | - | CATSRDRVGEQYF | TGTGCCACCAGCAGAGATCGGGTGGGGGAGCAGTACTTC
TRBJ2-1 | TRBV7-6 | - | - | CASSLHQGNEQFF | TGTGCCAGCAGCTTACACCAAGGGAATGAGCAGTTCTTC